This T cell receptor beta chain was profiled in a study of T cell responses to AZD1222 COVID-19 vaccine. TCRdb's copy holds only in-frame clones and misses some; the assay was immunoSEQ multiplex PCR. Among about 130,000 clones listed, approximately 88% were seen once. A remark on this clone: Its antigen is as yet unknown.

Looked up from germline, CDR1 is PRHDT and CDR2 is FYEKMQ (reference sequence). V gave up 5 bases and J gave up 3 bases; unmatched junction bases: 6. The CDR3 is made up of 15 amino acids. General study findings and limits: With two AZD1222 doses given, Spike-specific TCR breadth and depth both rose. It was only a handful of AZD1222 recipients who were seropositive at baseline.

This chain connects TRBV13 to TRBJ2-7, with 11 bases fitting TRBD2. The sequencing used peripheral blood, collected 28 days after the second AZD1222 dose. The receptor comes from an adult who received the AZD1222 COVID-19 vaccine. CDR3 in amino acids: CASSTLAGGRYEQYF. In nucleotides, the CDR3 is TGTGCCAGCAGCACTCTAGCGGGGGGCCGCTACGAGCAGTACTTC.